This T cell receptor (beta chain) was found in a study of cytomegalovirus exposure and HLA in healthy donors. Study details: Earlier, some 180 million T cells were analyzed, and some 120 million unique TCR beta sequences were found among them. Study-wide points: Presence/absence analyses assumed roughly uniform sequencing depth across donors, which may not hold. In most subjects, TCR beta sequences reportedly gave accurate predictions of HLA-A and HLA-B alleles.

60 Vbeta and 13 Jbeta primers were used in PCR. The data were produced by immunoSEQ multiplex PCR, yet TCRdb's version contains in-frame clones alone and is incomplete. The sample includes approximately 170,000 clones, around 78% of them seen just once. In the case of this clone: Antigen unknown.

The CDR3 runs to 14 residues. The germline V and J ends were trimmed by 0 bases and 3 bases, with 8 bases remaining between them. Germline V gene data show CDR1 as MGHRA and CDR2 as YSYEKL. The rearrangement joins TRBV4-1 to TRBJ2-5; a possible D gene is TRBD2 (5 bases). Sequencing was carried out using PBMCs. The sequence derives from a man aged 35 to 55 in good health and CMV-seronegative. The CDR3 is CASSQDWGEETQYF. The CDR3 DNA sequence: TGCGCCAGCAGCCAAGATTGGGGAGAAGAGACCCAGTACTTC.